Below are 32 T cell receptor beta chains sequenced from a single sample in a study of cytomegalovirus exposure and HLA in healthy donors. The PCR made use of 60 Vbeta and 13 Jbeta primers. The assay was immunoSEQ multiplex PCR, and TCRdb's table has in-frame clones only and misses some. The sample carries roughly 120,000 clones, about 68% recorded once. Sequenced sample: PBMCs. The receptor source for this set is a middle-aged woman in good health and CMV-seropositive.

The CDR3 loop is CASSQEQGRNTIYF. The CDR3 coding sequence is TGCGCCAGCAGCCAAGAACAGGGGAGGAACACCATATATTTT. J is TRBJ1-3 and V is TRBV4-3; 7 bases are shared with TRBD1. CDR3 length: 14 residues. The V gene's germline CDR1 is LGHNA and CDR2 YSLEER. Trimming removed 0 bases from V and 7 bases from J; junction bases left unmatched: 3.

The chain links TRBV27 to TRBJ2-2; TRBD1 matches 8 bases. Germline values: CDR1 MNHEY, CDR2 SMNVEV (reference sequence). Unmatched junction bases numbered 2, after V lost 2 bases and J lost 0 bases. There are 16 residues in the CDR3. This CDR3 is CASSLGTGSNTGELFF. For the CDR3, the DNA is TGTGCCAGCAGTTTAGGGACAGGTTCGAACACCGGGGAGCTGTTTTTT.

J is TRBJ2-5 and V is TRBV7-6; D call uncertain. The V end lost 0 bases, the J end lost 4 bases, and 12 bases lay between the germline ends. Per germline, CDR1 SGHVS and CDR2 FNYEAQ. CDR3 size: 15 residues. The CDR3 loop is CASSLAVPPGETQYF. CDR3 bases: TGTGCCAGCAGCTTAGCGGTACCGCCAGGAGAGACCCAGTACTTC.

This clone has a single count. The CDR3 loop is CSVARSFAGGDETQYF. In DNA form, the CDR3 reads TGCAGCGTTGCCAGATCCTTCGCCGGGGGGGACGAGACCCAGTACTTC. The V gene is TRBV29-1, the J gene TRBJ2-5, with 8 bases matching TRBD2. CDR3 length: 16 amino acids. The germline V gene encodes CDR1 SQVTM and CDR2 ANQGSEA. Losses at the gene ends were 4 bases for V and 5 bases for J; bases not matched to a gene: 15.

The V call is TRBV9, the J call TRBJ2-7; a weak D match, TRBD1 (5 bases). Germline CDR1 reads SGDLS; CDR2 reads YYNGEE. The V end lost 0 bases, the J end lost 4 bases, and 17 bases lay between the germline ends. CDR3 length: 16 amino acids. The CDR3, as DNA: TGTGCCAGCAGCGTAGTCTCCTGGAAGGGGTCGTACGAGCAGTACTTC. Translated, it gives CASSVVSWKGSYEQYF.

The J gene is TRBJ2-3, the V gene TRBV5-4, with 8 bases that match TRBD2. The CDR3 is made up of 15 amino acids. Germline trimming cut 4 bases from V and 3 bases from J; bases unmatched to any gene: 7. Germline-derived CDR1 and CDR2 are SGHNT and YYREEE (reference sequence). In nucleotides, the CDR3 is TGTGCCAGCAGCCCTGGTGGCGGGAGGACAGATACGCAGTATTTT. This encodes CASSPGGGRTDTQYF.

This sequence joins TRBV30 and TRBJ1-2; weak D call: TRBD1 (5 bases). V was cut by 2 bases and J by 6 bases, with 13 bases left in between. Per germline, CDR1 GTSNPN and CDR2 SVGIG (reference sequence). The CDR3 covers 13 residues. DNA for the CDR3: TGTGCCTGGAGTAAAAACCAGGGAAATGGCTACACCTTC. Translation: CAWSKNQGNGYTF.

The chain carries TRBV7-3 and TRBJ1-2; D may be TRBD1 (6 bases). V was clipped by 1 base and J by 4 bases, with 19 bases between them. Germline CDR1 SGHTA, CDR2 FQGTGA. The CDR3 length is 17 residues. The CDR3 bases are TGTGCCAGCAGCTTAAGGCAGGACAGAAAAACGCTCTATGGCTACACCTTC. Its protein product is CASSLRQDRKTLYGYTF.

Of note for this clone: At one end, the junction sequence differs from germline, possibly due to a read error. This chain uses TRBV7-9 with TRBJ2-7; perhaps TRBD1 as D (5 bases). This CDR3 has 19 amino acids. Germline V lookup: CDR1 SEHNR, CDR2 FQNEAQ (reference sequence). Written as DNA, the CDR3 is TGTTCCAGCAGCCGGAGTTTAGGGATTACGACAGCTAGCTCCTACGAGCAGTACTTC. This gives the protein CSSSRSLGITTASSYEQYF.

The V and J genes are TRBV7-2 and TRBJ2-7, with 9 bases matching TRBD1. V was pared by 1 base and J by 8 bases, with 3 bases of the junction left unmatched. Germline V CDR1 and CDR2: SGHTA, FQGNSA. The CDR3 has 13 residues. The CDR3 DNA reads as TGTGCCAGCAGCTTAGGGACAGGGGCTCAGCAGTACTTC. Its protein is CASSLGTGAQQYF.

CDR3 residues: CASSLDWRANNEQFF. The CDR3 nucleotides are TGTGCCAGCAGTTTGGACTGGCGGGCTAACAATGAGCAGTTCTTC. The chain combines TRBV27 with TRBJ2-1, with a tentative D call TRBD2 (5 bases). CDR1 and CDR2 (germline): MNHEY, SMNVEV (reference sequence). The ends were cut back, 3 bases at V and 5 bases at J, with 14 bases in the middle. This CDR3 comprises 15 residues.

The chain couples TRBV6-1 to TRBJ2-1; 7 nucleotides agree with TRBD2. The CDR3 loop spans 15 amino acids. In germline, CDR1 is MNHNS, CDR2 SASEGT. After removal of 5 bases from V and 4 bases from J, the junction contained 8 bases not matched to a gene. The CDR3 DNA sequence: TGTGCCAGCAGTTTTCGAGGGGAGGGGTACAATGAGCAGTTCTTC. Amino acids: CASSFRGEGYNEQFF.

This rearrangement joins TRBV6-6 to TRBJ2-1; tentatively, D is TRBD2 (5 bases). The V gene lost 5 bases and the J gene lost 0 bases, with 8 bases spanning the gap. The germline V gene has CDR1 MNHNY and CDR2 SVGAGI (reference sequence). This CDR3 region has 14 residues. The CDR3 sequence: CASSHGVSYNEQFF. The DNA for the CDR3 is TGTGCCAGCAGTCACGGGGTCTCCTACAATGAGCAGTTCTTC.

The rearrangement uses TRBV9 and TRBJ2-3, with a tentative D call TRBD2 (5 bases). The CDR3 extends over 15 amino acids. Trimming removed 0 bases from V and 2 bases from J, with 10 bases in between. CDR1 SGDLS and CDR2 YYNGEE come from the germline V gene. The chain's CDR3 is CASSVGPADTDTQYF. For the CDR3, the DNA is TGTGCCAGCAGCGTAGGGCCAGCGGACACAGATACGCAGTATTTT. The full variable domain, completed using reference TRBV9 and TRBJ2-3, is DSGVTQTPKHLITATGQRVTLRCSPRSGDLSVYWYQQSLDQGLQFLIQYYNGEERAKGNILERFSAQQFPDLHSELNLSSLELGDSALYFCASSVGPADTDTQYFGPGTRLTVL.

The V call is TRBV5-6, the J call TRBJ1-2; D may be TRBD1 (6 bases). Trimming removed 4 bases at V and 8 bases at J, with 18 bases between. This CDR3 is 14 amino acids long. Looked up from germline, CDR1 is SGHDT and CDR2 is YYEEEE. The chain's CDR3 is CASSGRGFFGGYTF. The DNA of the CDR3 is TGTGCCAGCAGCGGCAGGGGCTTCTTCGGGGGCTACACCTTC.

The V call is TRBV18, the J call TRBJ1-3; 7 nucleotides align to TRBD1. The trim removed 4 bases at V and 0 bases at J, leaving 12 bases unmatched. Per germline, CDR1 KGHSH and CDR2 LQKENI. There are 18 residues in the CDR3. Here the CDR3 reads CASSLHPPGQNSGNTIYF. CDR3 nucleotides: TGTGCCAGCTCACTTCACCCCCCGGGACAGAACTCTGGAAACACCATATATTTT.

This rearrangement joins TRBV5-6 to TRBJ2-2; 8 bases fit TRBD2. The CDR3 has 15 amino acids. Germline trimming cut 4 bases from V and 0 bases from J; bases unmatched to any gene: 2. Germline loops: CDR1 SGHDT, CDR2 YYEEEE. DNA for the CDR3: TGTGCCAGCAGCCTGGGACTAGCGAACACCGGGGAGCTGTTTTTT. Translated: CASSLGLANTGELFF. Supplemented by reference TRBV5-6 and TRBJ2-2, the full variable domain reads DAGVTQSPTHLIKTRGQQVTLRCSPKSGHDTVSWYQQALGQGPQFIFQYYEEEERQRGNFPDRFSGHQFPNYSSELNVNALLLGDSALYLCASSLGLANTGELFFGEGSRLTVL.

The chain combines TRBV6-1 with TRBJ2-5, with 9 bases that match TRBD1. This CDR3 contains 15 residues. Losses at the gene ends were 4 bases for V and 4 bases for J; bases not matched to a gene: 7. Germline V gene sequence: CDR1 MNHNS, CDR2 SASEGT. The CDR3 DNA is TGTGCCAGCAGTGCCCAGACAGGGGGAGGAGAGACCCAGTACTTC. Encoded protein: CASSAQTGGGETQYF.

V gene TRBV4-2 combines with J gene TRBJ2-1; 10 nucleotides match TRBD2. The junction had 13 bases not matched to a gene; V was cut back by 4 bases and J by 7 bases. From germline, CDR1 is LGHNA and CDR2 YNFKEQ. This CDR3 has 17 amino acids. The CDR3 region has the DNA TGTGCCAGCAGCCCGGGGACTAGCGAGAGGGGTAGGAATGAGCAGTTCTTC. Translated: CASSPGTSERGRNEQFF.

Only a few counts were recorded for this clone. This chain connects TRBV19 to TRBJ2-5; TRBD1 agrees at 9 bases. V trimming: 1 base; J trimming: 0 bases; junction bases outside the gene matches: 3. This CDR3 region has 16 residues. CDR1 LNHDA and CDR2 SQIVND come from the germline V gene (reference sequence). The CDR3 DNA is TGTGCCAGTAGTATAGGACAGGGGGTGTACCAAGAGACCCAGTACTTC. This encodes CASSIGQGVYQETQYF.

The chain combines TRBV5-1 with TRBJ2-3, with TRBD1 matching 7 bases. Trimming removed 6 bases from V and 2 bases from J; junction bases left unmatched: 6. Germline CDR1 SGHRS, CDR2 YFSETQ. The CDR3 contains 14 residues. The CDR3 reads CASTNRGHTDTQYF. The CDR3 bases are TGCGCCAGCACTAACAGGGGACACACAGATACGCAGTATTTT.

The CDR3 DNA reads TGCGCCAGCAGCCAGAACAGGGTCCGGGAGCTGTTTTTT. This translates into CASSQNRVRELFF. The chain is built from TRBV4-1 and TRBJ2-2; possible D gene TRBD1, 6 bases. This CDR3 has 13 residues. The germline V gene has CDR1 MGHRA and CDR2 YSYEKL. Between the trimmed V and J ends, which lost 3 bases and 9 bases, there was a span of 11 bases.

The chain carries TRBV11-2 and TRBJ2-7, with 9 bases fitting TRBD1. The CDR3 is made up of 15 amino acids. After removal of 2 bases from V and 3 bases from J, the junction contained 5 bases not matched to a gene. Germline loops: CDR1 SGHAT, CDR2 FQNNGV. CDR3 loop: CASSLSRGQGYEQYF. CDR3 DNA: TGTGCCAGCAGCTTATCCCGGGGACAGGGCTACGAGCAGTACTTC.

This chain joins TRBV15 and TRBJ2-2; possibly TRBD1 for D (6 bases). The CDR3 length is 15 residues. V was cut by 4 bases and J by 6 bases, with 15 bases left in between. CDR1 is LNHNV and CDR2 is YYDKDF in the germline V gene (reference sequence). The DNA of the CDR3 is TGTGCCACCAGCAAACTCAGGGGTTATGCCGGGGAGCTGTTTTTT. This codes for CATSKLRGYAGELFF. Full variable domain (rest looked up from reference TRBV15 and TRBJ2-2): DAMVIQNPRYQVTQFGKPVTLSCSQTLNHNVMYWYQQKSSQAPKLLFHYYDKDFNNEADTPDNFQSRRPNTSFCFLDIRSPGLGDTAMYLCATSKLRGYAGELFFGEGSRLTVL.

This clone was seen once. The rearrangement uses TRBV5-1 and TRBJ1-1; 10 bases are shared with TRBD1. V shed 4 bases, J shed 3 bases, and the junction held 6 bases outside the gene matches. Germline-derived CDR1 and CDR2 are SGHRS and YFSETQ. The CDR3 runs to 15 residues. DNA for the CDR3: TGCGCCAGCAGCCCGGGGACAGGGGTAGACACTGAAGCTTTCTTT. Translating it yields CASSPGTGVDTEAFF.

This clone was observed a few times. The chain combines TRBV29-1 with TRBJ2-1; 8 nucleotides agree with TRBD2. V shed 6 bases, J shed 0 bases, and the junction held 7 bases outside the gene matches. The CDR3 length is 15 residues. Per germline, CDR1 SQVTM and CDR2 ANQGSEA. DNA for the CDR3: TGCAGCGTCGCGGGGGGCCCTAGCTCCTACAATGAGCAGTTCTTC. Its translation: CSVAGGPSSYNEQFF.

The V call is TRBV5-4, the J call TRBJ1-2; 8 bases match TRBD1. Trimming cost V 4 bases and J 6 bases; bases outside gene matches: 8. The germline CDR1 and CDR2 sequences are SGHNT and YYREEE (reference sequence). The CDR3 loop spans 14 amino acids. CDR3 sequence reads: CASSIEQGEDGYTF. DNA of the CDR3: TGTGCCAGCAGCATTGAACAGGGGGAGGATGGCTACACCTTC.

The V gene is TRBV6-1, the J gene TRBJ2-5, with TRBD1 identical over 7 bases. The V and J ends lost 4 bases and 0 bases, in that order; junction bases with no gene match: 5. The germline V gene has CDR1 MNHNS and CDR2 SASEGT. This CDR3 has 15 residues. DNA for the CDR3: TGTGCCAGCAGTGCCTGGGACAGATACCAAGAGACCCAGTACTTC. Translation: CASSAWDRYQETQYF.

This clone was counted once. CDR3 residues: CASSVGLAGSYEQYF. Here the CDR3 DNA reads TGTGCCAGCAGCGTAGGACTAGCGGGAAGCTACGAGCAGTACTTC. The chain has TRBV9 and TRBJ2-7; 11 bases line up with TRBD2. With V trimmed by 0 bases and J by 3 bases, 2 bases remained unmatched. Germline-derived CDR1 and CDR2 are SGDLS and YYNGEE. This CDR3 has 15 amino acids.

The CDR3 nucleotides read TGTGCCAGCAGCTTGACTAGCGAAGAGACCCAGTACTTC. Residues: CASSLTSEETQYF. The chain joins TRBV5-4 to TRBJ2-5; 7 bases fit TRBD2. The V gene's germline CDR1 is SGHNT and CDR2 YYREEE (reference sequence). The V gene end was trimmed by 1 base and the J gene end by 3 bases; junction bases not matched to a gene: 0. This CDR3 has 13 amino acids.

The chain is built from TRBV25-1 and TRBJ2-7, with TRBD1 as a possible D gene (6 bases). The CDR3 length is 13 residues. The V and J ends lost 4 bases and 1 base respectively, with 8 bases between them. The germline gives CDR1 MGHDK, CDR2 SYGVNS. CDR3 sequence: CASSAGHSYEQYF. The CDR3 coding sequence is TGTGCCAGCAGTGCGGGACATTCCTACGAGCAGTACTTC.

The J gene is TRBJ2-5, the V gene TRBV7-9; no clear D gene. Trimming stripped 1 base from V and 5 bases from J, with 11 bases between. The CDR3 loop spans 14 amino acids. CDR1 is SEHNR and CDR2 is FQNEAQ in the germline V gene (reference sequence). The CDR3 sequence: CASSLDLVMETQYF. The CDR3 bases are TGTGCCAGCAGCTTAGACCTAGTTATGGAGACCCAGTACTTC.